This T cell receptor beta chain was retrieved from a study of blood T cell repertoires in COVID-19. Only in-frame clones appear in the TCRdb table, and some are missing; sequencing was by immunoSEQ multiplex PCR. Seen here are under 250,000 clones, approximately 78% observed once, and the top ten hold around 3.3%. CDR3 length equals 13 residues. The germline V gene encodes CDR1 KGHSH and CDR2 LQKENI. Deletions cut 3 bases from V and 5 bases from J, with 7 bases between. This receptor was taken from a woman between 18 and 29 years old with acute or convalescent COVID-19. Sequencing was performed on peripheral blood. This chain joins TRBV18 and TRBJ1-4, with unresolved D. DNA for the CDR3: TGTGCCAGCTCACCGGGAGCCAATGAAAAACTGTTTTTT. It specifies CASSPGANEKLFF.